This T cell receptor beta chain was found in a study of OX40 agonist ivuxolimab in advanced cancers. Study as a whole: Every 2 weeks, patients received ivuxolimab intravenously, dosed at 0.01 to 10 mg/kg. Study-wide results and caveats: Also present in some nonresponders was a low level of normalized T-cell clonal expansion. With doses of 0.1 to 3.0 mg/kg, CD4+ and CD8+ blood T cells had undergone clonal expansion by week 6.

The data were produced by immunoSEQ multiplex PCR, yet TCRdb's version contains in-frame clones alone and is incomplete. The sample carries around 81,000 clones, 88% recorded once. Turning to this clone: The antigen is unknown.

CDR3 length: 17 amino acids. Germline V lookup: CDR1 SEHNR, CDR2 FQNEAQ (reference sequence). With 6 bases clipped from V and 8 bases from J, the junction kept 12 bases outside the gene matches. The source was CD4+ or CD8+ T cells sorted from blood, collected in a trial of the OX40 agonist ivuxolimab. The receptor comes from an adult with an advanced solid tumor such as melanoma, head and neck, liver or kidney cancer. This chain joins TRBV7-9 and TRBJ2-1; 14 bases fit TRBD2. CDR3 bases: TGTGCCAGCAGTTCTTGGGGGGGACTAGCGGGAGCCTATGAGCAGTTCTTC. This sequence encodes CASSSWGGLAGAYEQFF.